This TCR beta chain emerged from a study of CD8 T cells in ankylosing spondylitis (dated by TCRdb to about 2017). About the study as a whole: To find TCR variants linked to disease, the study profiled T cell receptor beta repertoires in ankylosing spondylitis patients and healthy donors. The full study cohort was made up of approximately 24 ankylosing spondylitis patients and around 100 healthy donors. Samples of peripheral blood were taken, and for ankylosing spondylitis patients, synovial fluid was collected as well.

The CDR3 starts with the cysteine, ends with the phenylalanine, and has 13 residues. CDR3 DNA only is kept here, 39 bases in frame from base 1. Via the germline V gene (reference sequence), CDR1 is DFQATT and CDR2 SNEGSKA. Between the V and J ends, shortened by 3 bases and 3 bases respectively, the junction contains 10 bases. Points on this clonotype: What this receptor recognizes is not known. No quality values exist for individual bases; no much larger clone is one base distant.

This sample was sequenced with an Illumina HiSeq 2500. TCR beta libraries were prepared by quantitative 5'-RACE with molecular barcodes. Under the source paper's analysis protocol: To identify disease-linked TCR variants, a new computational method was used, one built on a probabilistic model of VDJ rearrangement. Using fastp trimming at Q25 and MiXCR clonotype assembly, TCRdb reanalyzed the public sequencing data and kept in-frame beta chains. Identical CDR3 proteins give one entry, which carries the most common genes and DNA. The V and J calls were not made by the authors but by TCRdb's processing. The sample profile shows around 890,000 distinct CDR3 sequences; about an eighth of them were found once. The top ten clonotypes cover 0.45% to 0.6% of the sample. Study-wide findings and limitations: Some of the motif variants had been reported before in the synovial fluid and blood of reactive arthritis patients, a finding that suggests common disease-initiation mechanisms. In peripheral blood, the disease-linked clones were found at relatively low frequencies and had a CD8+ phenotype. Significant enrichment of the disease-linked clones was reported in matched synovial fluid samples from ankylosing spondylitis patients. A TCR beta motif made up of several highly homologous amino acid variants appeared to be characteristic of blood from ankylosing spondylitis patients.

Sequenced material: blood, either unsorted or a sorted T cell fraction (not recorded which). This sequence uses TRBV20-1 and TRBJ2-3; no confident D gene assignment can be made. The TCR sequence derives from a male donor with ankylosing spondylitis. CDR3 sequence: CSASVSLTDTQYF. In nucleotides, the sequence is TGCAGTGCTAGTGTCAGCTTAACAGATACGCAGTATTTT.